The source of this TCR beta chain is a study of PD-1 blockade in classical Hodgkin lymphoma. Findings of the study overall: Baseline TCR diversity was reportedly lower in newly diagnosed patients than in healthy donors. It was reported as lower still in relapsed/refractory patients. Prior to therapy, complete responders displayed diversity much like that of newly diagnosed patients. Compared with baseline, CD4+ but not CD8+ TCR diversity had risen significantly by C4D1. Among the patients, those starting nivolumab under 1 year after ASCT were excluded.

Repertoires were generated with immunoSEQ multiplex PCR, while TCRdb's copy carries only in-frame clones and drops some. The data contain approximately 12,000 clones, around nine tenths of them singletons. Looked up from germline, CDR1 is SGHNT and CDR2 is YENEEA. The CDR3 is 14 amino acids. V was trimmed by 4 bases and J by 3 bases, leaving 10 bases between them. Remarks on this clone: What it binds is unknown.

Relapses following autologous stem cell transplantation were seen in all patients, with brentuximab vedotin exposure varying. The clonotype originates from a human donor with classical Hodgkin lymphoma. The gene calls are TRBV11-3 and TRBJ2-1, with D uncertain. The sequencing here drew on peripheral blood mononuclear cells (PBMCs), taken at baseline. CDR3 loop: CASSWRGSYNEQFF. The CDR3, as DNA: TGTGCCAGCAGCTGGAGAGGTAGCTACAATGAGCAGTTCTTC.